The subject of this entry is one TCR beta chain. The entry originates in a study of cytomegalovirus exposure and HLA in healthy donors. The CDR3 totals 15 residues. Trimming took 0 bases from V and 2 from J, leaving 11 bases between them. Germline CDR1 reads SGHAT; CDR2 reads FQNNGV. The PCR was carried out with 60 Vbeta primers and 13 Jbeta primers. Profiled with immunoSEQ multiplex PCR; TCRdb holds only in-frame clones, not every one. The table lists fewer than 150,000 clones, roughly 80% of them singletons. Sample: PBMCs. This sequence originates from a man aged 40-49 years in good health and CMV-seronegative. This chain links TRBV11-2 with TRBJ2-7, with a weak D call TRBD2 (5 bases). The CDR3 loop reads CASSLEPGGAYEQYF. As DNA, the CDR3 is TGTGCCAGCAGCTTAGAGCCAGGAGGAGCCTACGAGCAGTACTTC.